A selection of T cell receptor beta chains follows, all from one sample in a study of early T cells in non-severe SARS-CoV-2 infection. Via MiXCR, TCRdb re-called the 5' RACE reads, giving one row per CDR3 protein. The sample has about 25,000 distinct CDR3 sequences; 4.3% are singletons. The sequenced sample consisted of whole blood. The receptors stem from an adult who was a healthcare worker with PCR-confirmed SARS-CoV-2 infection or an uninfected control (not recorded which). Each CDR3 is given with its conserved first and last residue. The D gene is left open where the match is weak. Some rows have no size entry. The others give once, few or many, or a class for an expanded clone.

clone_size	v_call	j_call	d_call	cdr3_aa	cdr3_nt
many	TRBV28	TRBJ2-7	NA	CASSPRNEQYF	TGTGCCAGCAGCCCCAGGAACGAGCAGTACTTC
few	TRBV20-1	TRBJ2-1	TRBD1	CSATDRTDNEQFF	TGCAGTGCCACGGACAGGACCGACAATGAGCAGTTCTTC
NA	TRBV29-1	TRBJ1-1	TRBD1	CSVDRGLDTEAFF	TGCAGCGTCGACAGGGGGCTCGACACTGAAGCTTTCTTT
NA	TRBV4-1	TRBJ1-6	NA	CASSQATGAIRDSARYSPLHF	TGCGCCAGCAGCCAAGCCACGGGCGCCATCCGGGATTCCGCCCGGTACTCACCCCTCCACTTT
many	TRBV20-1	TRBJ1-1	NA	CSAPMGGVNTEAFF	TGCAGTGCTCCGATGGGGGGAGTGAACACTGAAGCTTTCTTT
many	TRBV6-2/TRBV6-3	TRBJ2-1	TRBD1	CASKAGTGNRDEQFF	TGTGCCAGCAAGGCCGGGACAGGGAATCGGGATGAGCAGTTCTTC
many	TRBV18	TRBJ2-1	NA	CASSLDSDVVYNEQFF	TGTGCCAGCTCCTTGGATAGCGATGTAGTCTACAATGAGCAGTTCTTC
NA	TRBV29-1	TRBJ2-3	NA	CSAWSPDTQYF	TGCAGCGCTTGGAGTCCAGATACGCAGTATTTT
many	TRBV7-6	TRBJ2-7	NA	CASSPRQSYEQYF	TGTGCCAGCAGCCCGCGACAATCCTACGAGCAGTACTTC
many	TRBV6-4	TRBJ2-2	NA	CASSIAEGTGELFF	TGTGCCAGCAGCATAGCTGAGGGCACCGGGGAGCTGTTTTTT
many	TRBV4-1	TRBJ2-1	NA	CASSSSTQGKNEQFF	TGCGCCAGCAGCTCCTCTACCCAGGGGAAGAATGAGCAGTTCTTC
NA	TRBV20-1	TRBJ2-1	TRBD2	CSATNRLAGIYNEQFF	TGCAGTGCTACTAACCGACTAGCGGGAATCTACAATGAGCAGTTCTTC
many	TRBV6-5	TRBJ2-2	NA	CASSYKLGYAGELFF	TGTGCCAGCAGTTACAAACTCGGGTATGCCGGGGAGCTGTTTTTT
NA	TRBV12-3/TRBV12-4	TRBJ1-2	TRBD1	CASSLGTGTEGYTF	TGTGCCAGCAGTTTAGGGACAGGGACGGAAGGCTACACCTTC
many	TRBV2	TRBJ1-5	NA	CASRRGGGNQPQHF	TGTGCCAGCAGGAGAGGGGGAGGCAATCAGCCCCAGCATTTT
many	TRBV6-2/TRBV6-3	TRBJ1-1	TRBD1	CASRRSTAGGAGAEAFF	TGTGCCAGCAGACGATCGACGGCAGGGGGCGCGGGAGCTGAAGCTTTCTTT
few	TRBV12-3/TRBV12-4	TRBJ1-1	NA	CASSLGQADNTEAFF	TGTGCCAGCAGTTTAGGACAGGCGGATAACACTGAAGCTTTCTTT
many	TRBV20-1	TRBJ1-6	TRBD1	CSAYGQGPYNSPLHF	TGCAGTGCTTACGGACAGGGGCCCTATAATTCACCCCTCCACTTT
medium-sized	TRBV7-2	TRBJ2-7	TRBD2	CASSLGLDSYEQYF	TGTGCCAGCAGCCTCGGACTAGACTCCTACGAGCAGTACTTC
many	TRBV28	TRBJ2-7	NA	CASTPGLLYEQYF	TGTGCCAGCACCCCGGGACTCCTATACGAGCAGTACTTC
many	TRBV11-2	TRBJ2-7	TRBD2	CASSPRPLSVLAGTVYEQYF	TGTGCCAGCAGCCCTCGACCCCTCTCCGTACTAGCGGGTACGGTCTACGAGCAGTACTTC
NA	TRBV4-2	TRBJ2-1	NA	CASSQGTHTNEQFF	TGTGCCAGCAGCCAAGGGACCCATACCAATGAGCAGTTCTTC
medium-sized	TRBV20-1	TRBJ2-7	NA	CSARRPRGWEQYF	TGCAGTGCTAGAAGGCCCAGGGGTTGGGAGCAGTACTTC
many	TRBV4-3	TRBJ1-5	TRBD1	CASSQGYQGAALSNQPQHF	TGCGCCAGCAGCCAAGGGTACCAGGGGGCTGCCCTAAGCAATCAGCCCCAGCATTTT
many	TRBV6-5	TRBJ1-1	NA	CASSYSPDTEAFF	TGTGCCAGCAGTTACTCTCCGGACACTGAAGCTTTCTTT
few	TRBV10-3	TRBJ2-7	TRBD2	CAISLAGAYEQYF	TGTGCCATCAGCTTAGCGGGAGCCTACGAGCAGTACTTC
few	TRBV4-1	TRBJ2-3	TRBD2	CASSQPRTSGATDTQYF	TGCGCCAGCAGCCAACCAAGGACTAGCGGGGCGACAGATACGCAGTATTTT
NA	TRBV29-1	TRBJ2-7	TRBD1	CSVVTGTYEQYF	TGCAGCGTTGTGACAGGGACCTACGAGCAGTACTTC
NA	TRBV6-6	TRBJ1-5	NA	CASSFGANQPQHF	TGTGCCAGCAGTTTCGGGGCGAATCAGCCCCAGCATTTT
many	TRBV5-6	TRBJ2-3	TRBD2	CASSLYLAGNTDTQYF	TGTGCCAGCAGCTTGTATCTAGCGGGGAACACAGATACGCAGTATTTT
many	TRBV29-1	TRBJ2-1	NA	CSVAHEPSPVYNEQFF	TGCAGCGTTGCCCATGAGCCCAGTCCCGTCTACAATGAGCAGTTCTTC
NA	TRBV4-1	TRBJ2-1	TRBD2	CASSPARAAGENEQFF	TGCGCCAGCAGCCCGGCACGGGCCGCGGGAGAGAATGAGCAGTTCTTC
many	TRBV11-2	TRBJ2-5	NA	CASSFGQETQYF	TGTGCCAGCAGCTTTGGGCAAGAGACCCAGTACTTC
NA	TRBV10-3	TRBJ1-2	NA	CAISTGPPNYGYTF	TGTGCCATCAGTACGGGACCACCAAACTATGGCTACACCTTC
many	TRBV14	TRBJ2-1	NA	CASSPNWVNEQFF	TGTGCCAGCAGCCCAAATTGGGTCAATGAGCAGTTCTTC
many	TRBV6-4	TRBJ2-1	NA	CASSSDLGNEQFF	TGTGCCAGCAGCTCGGACCTGGGGAATGAGCAGTTCTTC
many	TRBV10-1	TRBJ2-3	NA	CASSENPVTDTQYF	TGCGCCAGCAGTGAGAATCCGGTAACAGATACGCAGTATTTT
many	TRBV6-5	TRBJ1-4	TRBD1	CASSLDRDANEKLFF	TGTGCCAGCAGCCTCGACAGGGACGCTAATGAAAAACTGTTTTTT
NA	TRBV5-4	TRBJ1-4	TRBD1	CASSLEGTGAGLFF	TGTGCCAGCAGCTTAGAAGGGACAGGGGCTGGGCTGTTTTTT
many	TRBV19	TRBJ1-5	NA	CASWDQGWSQPQHF	TGTGCCAGCTGGGATCAGGGGTGGTCTCAGCCCCAGCATTTT
many	TRBV13	TRBJ2-1	NA	CASSLQEKSRFNNEQFF	TGTGCCAGCAGCCTACAAGAAAAGTCCCGCTTTAACAATGAGCAGTTCTTC
many	TRBV6-6	TRBJ1-3	NA	CASRTPGSGGNTIYF	TGTGCCAGCAGAACCCCGGGCTCGGGGGGAAACACCATATATTTT
many	TRBV6-2/TRBV6-3	TRBJ1-2	TRBD1	CASSETGDYGYTF	TGTGCCAGCAGTGAGACAGGGGACTATGGCTACACCTTC
NA	TRBV20-1	TRBJ1-1	TRBD1	CSANTGGNTEAFF	TGCAGTGCTAATACAGGGGGGAACACTGAAGCTTTCTTT
many	TRBV7-6	TRBJ2-3	NA	CASSPPDTQYF	TGTGCCAGCAGTCCGCCGGATACGCAGTATTTT
many	TRBV4-3	TRBJ2-2	NA	CASSQAGAASGELFF	TGCGCCAGCAGCCAAGCAGGGGCGGCATCCGGGGAGCTGTTTTTT
many	TRBV7-3	TRBJ2-1	TRBD1	CASSSRQGNEQFF	TGTGCCAGCAGCTCCCGACAGGGCAATGAGCAGTTCTTC
NA	TRBV6-6	TRBJ2-1	NA	CASSYRDWIYNEQFF	TGTGCCAGCAGTTACCGGGACTGGATCTACAATGAGCAGTTCTTC
NA	TRBV6-1	TRBJ2-2	NA	CASTLAGELFF	TGTGCCAGCACCCTGGCCGGGGAGCTGTTTTTT
many	TRBV7-9	TRBJ1-4	NA	CASSFDSNEKLFF	TGTGCCAGCAGCTTTGACAGCAACGAAAAACTGTTTTTT
NA	TRBV24-1	TRBJ2-5	TRBD2	CATSEGDYKETQYF	TGTGCCACCAGTGAGGGGGACTACAAAGAGACCCAGTACTTC
few	TRBV14	TRBJ2-1	NA	CASSRRQAGSEQFF	TGTGCCAGCAGCCGCAGACAGGCTGGAAGTGAGCAGTTCTTC
many	TRBV6-2/TRBV6-3	TRBJ2-1	TRBD2	CASSYSIGLAGSGQFF	TGTGCCAGCAGTTACTCGATCGGTCTAGCGGGGTCGGGGCAGTTCTTC
many	TRBV2	TRBJ2-5	NA	CASEGRSNQETQYF	TGTGCCAGCGAGGGACGGTCCAATCAAGAGACCCAGTACTTC